These 9 T cell receptor beta chains originate from one sample sequenced in a study of shared clonotypes between healthy human individuals. Assay used: immunoSEQ multiplex PCR; TCRdb lists only in-frame clones, some missing. The sample contains approximately 2.4 million clones, around 95% of which appear only once. The specimen was naive CD4+ T cells sorted from blood. The subset was: CD45RA+ positively selected. The receptors stem from a man younger than 30 in good health.

V and J are TRBV21-1 and TRBJ1-5. TRBV21-1 is designated a pseudogene. This CDR3 contains 16 residues. The DNA for the CDR3 is TGTGCCAGCAGCAAAGAGGGATACCGGAGCAATCAGCCCCAGCATTTT. Encoded protein: CASSKEGYRSNQPQHF.

The rearrangement uses TRBV30 and TRBJ2-1; 9 bases fit TRBD2. Germline V gene sequence: CDR1 GTSNPN, CDR2 SVGIG (reference sequence). The CDR3 contains 15 residues. Trimming at V came to 2 bases and at J to 2 bases, leaving 4 bases not matched to a gene. For the CDR3, the DNA is TGTGCCTGGAGTTCTGGACTAGCGACCTACAATGAGCAGTTCTTC. Protein: CAWSSGLATYNEQFF.

The chain uses TRBV11-2 and TRBJ2-3; weak D call: TRBD1 (7 bases). The CDR3 sequence is 17 residues long. Germline loops: CDR1 SGHAT, CDR2 FQNNGV. Trimming stripped 5 bases from V and 2 bases from J, with 20 bases between. The CDR3 nucleotides read TGTGCCAGCAGCCTACTCCCGCCAGGGGGGATCACAGATACGCAGTATTTT. Translating gives CASSLLPPGGITDTQYF. The complete variable domain, with remaining parts taken from reference TRBV11-2 and TRBJ2-3, reads EAGVAQSPRYKIIEKRQSVAFWCNPISGHATLYWYQQILGQGPKLLIQFQNNGVVDDSQLPKDRFSAERLKGVDSTLKIQPAKLEDSAVYLCASSLLPPGGITDTQYFGPGTRLTVL.

This clone has more than one count but fewer than ten. This chain connects TRBV18 to TRBJ1-4; no clear D gene. Trimming shortened V by 0 bases and J by 0 bases, and 11 bases separated the two germline ends. The V gene's germline CDR1 is KGHSH and CDR2 LQKENI. CDR3 length: 17 amino acids. The CDR3 reads CASSPPGNRATNEKLFF. The DNA of the CDR3 is TGTGCCAGCTCACCACCGGGGAACAGAGCAACTAATGAAAAACTGTTTTTT.

This clone has a handful of counts. This chain uses TRBV30 with TRBJ1-1; D is ambiguous. The CDR3 covers 13 residues. Looked up from germline, CDR1 is GTSNPN and CDR2 is SVGIG (reference sequence). V was clipped by 5 bases and J by 7 bases, with 17 bases between them. CDR3 loop: CAWSPLSAGEAFF. DNA for the CDR3: TGTGCCTGGTCCCCCCTTTCGGCGGGTGAAGCTTTCTTT.

This sequence joins TRBV11-2 and TRBJ2-7; 10 positions agree with TRBD1. The CDR3 has 16 residues. With 5 bases clipped from V and 2 bases from J, the junction kept 9 bases outside the gene matches. From germline, CDR1 is SGHAT and CDR2 FQNNGV. The CDR3 sequence: CASSRKGQGPAYEQYF. The CDR3, as DNA: TGTGCCAGCAGCCGCAAGGGACAGGGGCCCGCCTACGAGCAGTACTTC.

The rearrangement joins TRBV6-6 to TRBJ2-4; possible D gene TRBD1, 5 bases. The ends were cut back, 2 bases at V and 2 bases at J, with 10 bases in the middle. This CDR3 has 15 amino acids. CDR1 and CDR2 from the germline V gene are MNHNY and SVGAGI (reference sequence). The CDR3 here is CASSYMQGSKNIQYF. CDR3 in DNA: TGTGCCAGCAGTTACATGCAGGGATCCAAAAACATTCAGTACTTC.

This CDR3 reads CSVEERTGPTDTQYF. CDR3 DNA sequence: TGCAGCGTTGAAGAACGGACAGGACCCACAGATACGCAGTATTTT. This chain connects TRBV29-1 to TRBJ2-3; 7 bases fit TRBD1. CDR3 length: 15 amino acids. Germline loops: CDR1 SQVTM, CDR2 ANQGSEA. The V segment lost 0 bases and the J segment 2 bases; nucleotides outside the gene matches: 5.

The chain is built from TRBV18 and TRBJ2-5, with a weak D call TRBD1 (5 bases). CDR1 is KGHSH, CDR2 LQKENI, per germline. Deletions cut 6 bases from V and 4 bases from J, with 15 bases between. The CDR3 sequence is 14 residues long. Written as DNA, the CDR3 is TGTGCCAGCTCGACCCAGGTTAGGGGAGAGACCCAGTACTTC. Its translation is CASSTQVRGETQYF. Full variable domain (remainder filled in from reference TRBV18 and TRBJ2-5): NAGVMQNPRHLVRRRGQEARLRCSPMKGHSHVYWYRQLPEEGLKFMVYLQKENIIDESGMPKERFSAEFPKEGPSILRIQQVVRGDSAAYFCASSTQVRGETQYFGPGTRLLVL.